Listed below are T cell receptor beta chains from one sample, sequenced in a study of shared clonotypes between healthy human individuals. Sequenced by immunoSEQ multiplex PCR; TCRdb stores in-frame clones only, minus some. The sample has about 1.1 million clones; 70% to 80% are singletons. Sequenced material: memory CD4+ T cells from PBMCs. All receptors come from a man aged 18-30 years in good health. Some clones in this sample may be carry-over from other donors' samples. Both conserved end residues are part of each CDR3. A D gene is named only where the DNA matches it firmly. Some rows have no size entry. The others give once, few or many, or a class for an expanded clone.

j_call d_call clone_size v_call cdr3_nt cdr3_aa
TRBJ1-3 TRBD1 NA TRBV6-1 TGTGCCAGCGGTGGGGACAGGGTTAACAACACCATATATTTT CASGGDRVNNTIYF
TRBJ2-5 NA few TRBV5-1 TGCGCCAGCAGCTTGGCCCGGAAGCAAGAGACCCAGTACTTC CASSLARKQETQYF
TRBJ1-5 NA NA TRBV9 TGTGCCAGCAGCGTAACCTCGGATACTTTGCAGCCCCAGCATTTT CASSVTSDTLQPQHF
TRBJ2-3 TRBD2 NA TRBV7-3 TGTGCCAGCAGCTCCGGGACTAGCGGGAGACTCACAGATACGCAGTATTTT CASSSGTSGRLTDTQYF
TRBJ2-1 NA NA TRBV20-1 TGCAGTGCTACGATCTACAATGAGCAGTTCTTC CSATIYNEQFF
TRBJ2-5 TRBD2 once TRBV28 TGTGCCAGCAGTTTTTGGTGGGCAGGCGGGGAGGGCCAAGAGACCCAGTACTTC CASSFWWAGGEGQETQYF
TRBJ2-3 NA NA TRBV11-2 TGTGCCAGCAGCTTAGTAGGAGGGACAATATGGACAGATACGCAGTATTTT CASSLVGGTIWTDTQYF
TRBJ2-1 NA few TRBV7-7 TGTGCCAGCAGCGCGGACTCGTTGGGTGAGCAGTTCTTC CASSADSLGEQFF
TRBJ2-3 NA NA TRBV18 TGTGCCAGCTCACCGACCCGGACAGATACGCAGTATTTT CASSPTRTDTQYF
TRBJ2-1 NA once TRBV27 TGTGCCAGCAGCCTGGGGGGTACCGTTTACAATGAGCAGTTCTTC CASSLGGTVYNEQFF
TRBJ2-7 NA NA TRBV4-1 TGCGCCAGCAGCCAAGTTTACTTTGGCAGCACCTACGAGCAGTACTTC CASSQVYFGSTYEQYF
TRBJ2-1 NA NA TRBV11-2 TGTGCCAGCAGCTTAGCGGGGAATGAGCAGTTCTTC CASSLAGNEQFF
TRBJ2-1 TRBD2 once TRBV5-1 TGCGCCAGCAGCCTAGAAATACTAGCGGGAGGCAATGAGCAGTTCTTC CASSLEILAGGNEQFF
TRBJ2-1 TRBD2 NA TRBV5-3 TGTGCCAGAAGCCCTAGCGGGGCCAGCTCCTACAATGAGCAGTTCTTC CARSPSGASSYNEQFF
TRBJ2-3 TRBD1 NA TRBV10-3 TGTGCCATCAGCGGACAGGGGGGGGATACGCAGTATTTT CAISGQGGDTQYF
TRBJ1-3 NA once TRBV11-2 TGTGCCAGCAGCTTTGGGGGTTCTAGCACCATATATTTT CASSFGGSSTIYF
TRBJ2-3 NA NA TRBV13 TGTGCCAGCAGCCTAACGGCTACAGATACGCAGTATTTT CASSLTATDTQYF
TRBJ1-1 NA NA TRBV18 TGTGCCAGCTCACCGGGGACGAACACTGAAGCTTTCTTT CASSPGTNTEAFF
TRBJ2-5 NA NA TRBV5-1 TGCGCCAGCAGCCCTCTACTGGGCGGGGAAGAGACCCAGTACTTC CASSPLLGGEETQYF
TRBJ2-2 NA NA TRBV4-1 TGCGCCAGCAGCCAAGCTACAGGGTCGAACACCGGGGAGCTGTTTTTT CASSQATGSNTGELFF
TRBJ2-7 NA NA TRBV4-1 TGCGCCAGCAGCCAAGTAATTTCGCGCGACCCGTACGAGCAGTACTTC CASSQVISRDPYEQYF
TRBJ2-7 NA NA TRBV18 TGTGCCAGCTCACCAGTCTCCTACGAGCAGTACTTC CASSPVSYEQYF
TRBJ2-2 NA NA TRBV10-1 TGCGCCAGCAGTCCGATCCCCAGGGAATCGAACACCGGGGAGCTGTTTTTT CASSPIPRESNTGELFF